These 6 T cell receptor beta chains were sequenced from one sample in a study of technical replicates of blood from a few donors. The repertoire was sequenced with immunoSEQ multiplex PCR; TCRdb's copy has only in-frame clones and lacks some. The table shows approximately 59,000 clones, with 75% to 90% occurring only once. The source material was PBMCs. Receptors originate from a human donor in good health. Some clones in this sample may be carry-over from other donors' samples.

This chain connects TRBV19 to TRBJ2-5; 10 bases are a match to TRBD2. The CDR3 length is 18 residues. V lost 2 bases to trimming and J lost 0 bases; unmatched junction nucleotides: 9. Germline assignment: CDR1 LNHDA and CDR2 SQIVND (reference sequence). The CDR3, as DNA: TGTGCCAGTAGTATAACGCCTAGCGGGGGCCGGTACCAAGAGACCCAGTACTTC. Translating gives CASSITPSGGRYQETQYF.

The chain uses TRBV9 and TRBJ2-7; D unresolved. This CDR3 has 13 amino acids. Germline V gene lookup returns CDR1 SGDLS and CDR2 YYNGEE. The germline V and J ends were trimmed by 4 bases and 0 bases, with 8 bases remaining between them. The CDR3 loop reads CASSPVSSYEQYF. CDR3 nucleotide sequence: TGTGCCAGCAGCCCAGTGTCCTCCTACGAGCAGTACTTC. The full variable domain, rest sourced from reference TRBV9 and TRBJ2-7, is DSGVTQTPKHLITATGQRVTLRCSPRSGDLSVYWYQQSLDQGLQFLIQYYNGEERAKGNILERFSAQQFPDLHSELNLSSLELGDSALYFCASSPVSSYEQYFGPGTRLTVT.

This clone came up once. V gene TRBV4-3 combines with J gene TRBJ2-1; TRBD2 aligns across 10 bases. The CDR3 is made up of 15 amino acids. V gave up 4 bases and J gave up 7 bases; unmatched junction bases: 7. From germline, CDR1 is LGHNA and CDR2 YSLEER. The CDR3 coding sequence is TGCGCCAGCAGCCCCCGACTAGCGGGCGGAAATGAGCAGTTCTTC. This translates into CASSPRLAGGNEQFF.

CDR3 loop: CASSLSIQAAEQFF. The CDR3 DNA is TGTGCCAGCAGCTTAAGTATCCAGGCCGCCGAGCAGTTCTTC. The chain is built from TRBV7-3 and TRBJ2-1; D is unresolved. The V end lost 1 base, the J end lost 10 bases, and 14 bases lay between the germline ends. The CDR3 length is 14 residues. Germline values: CDR1 SGHTA, CDR2 FQGTGA.

The chain uses TRBV27 and TRBJ1-6; unclear D gene. The ends were cut back, 5 bases at V and 10 bases at J, with 15 bases in the middle. The CDR3 runs 14 residues. The germline V gene encodes CDR1 MNHEY and CDR2 SMNVEV (reference sequence). DNA of the CDR3: TGTGCCAGCAGTCCGAGTTCTAACCTCTCACCCCTCCACTTT. Translation gives CASSPSSNLSPLHF.

The V and J genes are TRBV4-1 and TRBJ2-5; D is unresolved. The germline gives CDR1 MGHRA, CDR2 YSYEKL. CDR3 size: 11 residues. Trimming shortened V by 6 bases and J by 3 bases, and 5 bases separated the two germline ends. The CDR3 region has the DNA TGCGCCAGCAGAACAAAAGAGACCCAGTACTTC. It is translated as CASRTKETQYF.